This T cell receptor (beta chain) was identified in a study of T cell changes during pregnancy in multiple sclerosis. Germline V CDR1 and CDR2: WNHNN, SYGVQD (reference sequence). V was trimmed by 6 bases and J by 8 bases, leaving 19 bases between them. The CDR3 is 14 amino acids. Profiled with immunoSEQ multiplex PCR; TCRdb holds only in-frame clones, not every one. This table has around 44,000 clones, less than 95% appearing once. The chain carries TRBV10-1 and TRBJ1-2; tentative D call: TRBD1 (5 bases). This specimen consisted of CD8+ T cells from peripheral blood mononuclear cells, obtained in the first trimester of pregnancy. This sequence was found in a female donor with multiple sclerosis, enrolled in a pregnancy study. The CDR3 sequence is CASRDDYGGIGYTF. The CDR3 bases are TGCGCCAGCAGGGACGATTACGGGGGAATCGGCTACACCTTC.